The 23 T cell receptor beta chains in this list originate from one sample, sequenced in a study of radiation and T cells in renal cell carcinoma. This table comes from immunoSEQ multiplex PCR, and its TCRdb copy is limited to in-frame clones, with some not included. The sample carries approximately 49,000 clones, 80% recorded once. Time point denoted: blood 2 weeks post-SBRT. Regarding treatment: 15 Gy SBRT to primary tumor, nephrectomy 4 weeks later. The source was blood, collected from a patient whose treatment included radiotherapy and nephrectomy. These receptors originate from a woman aged 70-85 years with renal cell carcinoma.

The V gene is TRBV4-1, the J gene TRBJ2-1; no definite D call. CDR1 is MGHRA, CDR2 YSYEKL, per germline. V gave up 0 bases and J gave up 6 bases, with 9 bases separating them. The CDR3 is made up of 14 amino acids. The CDR3: CASSQETSSNEQFF. DNA of the CDR3: TGCGCCAGCAGCCAAGAAACATCTAGCAATGAGCAGTTCTTC.

This chain links TRBV7-9 with TRBJ1-4, with TRBD1 matching over 9 bases. Germline assignment: CDR1 SEHNR and CDR2 FQNEAQ (reference sequence). The junction had 5 bases not matched to a gene; V was cut back by 5 bases and J by 7 bases. The CDR3 is 14 amino acids. CDR3 coding DNA: TGTGCCAGCAGCCCCGGGACAGGGCGTGAAAAACTGTTTTTT. This encodes CASSPGTGREKLFF. The full variable domain, in which reference TRBV7-9 and TRBJ1-4 provide the parts outside the CDR3, is DTGVSQNPRHKITKRGQNVTFRCDPISEHNRLYWYRQTLGQGPEFLTYFQNEAQLEKSRLLSDRFSAERPKGSFSTLEIQRTEQGDSAMYLCASSPGTGREKLFFGSGTQLSVL.

The V call is TRBV7-8, the J call TRBJ1-1; TRBD1 agrees at 7 bases. Per the germline V gene, CDR1 is SGHVS and CDR2 is FQNEAQ. With V trimmed by 3 bases and J by 1 base, 5 bases remained unmatched. This CDR3 comprises 15 residues. This chain's CDR3 is CASSFPGTANTEAFF. CDR3 DNA: TGTGCCAGCAGCTTTCCCGGGACAGCGAACACTGAAGCTTTCTTT.

V and J are TRBV2 and TRBJ1-5; possibly TRBD1 for D (6 bases). This CDR3 is 16 amino acids long. Trimming left V 3 bases short and J 1 base short, with 13 bases between. Germline assignment: CDR1 SNHLY and CDR2 FYNNEI. CDR3 bases: TGTGCCAGCAGTGACGGAGGGGGTGGGAGCAATCAGCCCCAGCATTTT. As protein: CASSDGGGGSNQPQHF.

The rearrangement joins TRBV27 to TRBJ2-3; D ambiguous. Trimming shortened V by 6 bases and J by 0 bases, and 13 bases separated the two germline ends. Germline CDR1 and CDR2: MNHEY and SMNVEV (reference sequence). This CDR3 is built from 15 residues. The CDR3 reads CASSPLTLSTDTQYF. The CDR3 DNA sequence: TGTGCCAGCAGCCCTTTGACACTTAGCACAGATACGCAGTATTTT.

The rearrangement links TRBV2 to TRBJ2-1; D remains ambiguous. Germline CDR1 reads SNHLY; CDR2 reads FYNNEI. This CDR3 contains 13 residues. Trimming pared 6 bases from V and 4 bases from J, leaving 10 bases between. CDR3 sequence reads: CASRKDGYNEQFF. CDR3 coding DNA: TGTGCCAGCAGGAAGGACGGGTACAATGAGCAGTTCTTC.

A single count supports this clone. V usage is TRBV19 and J usage is TRBJ2-7; D uncertain. This CDR3 spans 11 amino acids. Between the trimmed V and J ends, which lost 5 bases and 7 bases, there was a span of 9 bases. Germline V gene lookup returns CDR1 LNHDA and CDR2 SQIVND (reference sequence). CDR3 nucleotide sequence: TGTGCCAGTAGTGGGTCTCGAGAGCAGTACTTC. Protein: CASSGSREQYF. The full variable domain, in which reference TRBV19 and TRBJ2-7 provide the parts outside the CDR3, is DGGITQSPKYLFRKEGQNVTLSCEQNLNHDAMYWYRQDPGQGLRLIYYSQIVNDFQKGDIAEGYSVSREKKESFPLTVTSAQKNPTAFYLCASSGSREQYFGPGTRLTVT.

The chain joins TRBV4-3 to TRBJ2-5; 9 positions match TRBD1. The J segment lost 5 bases and the V segment lost 4 bases, leaving 5 bases of the junction unmatched. The CDR3 sequence is 14 residues long. Germline values: CDR1 LGHNA, CDR2 YSLEER. CDR3 sequence reads: CASSPGGTGETQYF. The CDR3 nucleotides read TGCGCCAGCAGCCCAGGTGGGACAGGGGAGACCCAGTACTTC.

The chain couples TRBV6-5 to TRBJ1-4, with unresolved D. V was pared by 4 bases and J by 7 bases, with 7 bases between. CDR3 length: 12 amino acids. The V gene's germline CDR1 is MNHEY and CDR2 SVGAGI. Here the CDR3 reads CASSSDGEKLFF. The CDR3 DNA sequence: TGTGCCAGCAGTTCCGATGGTGAAAAACTGTTTTTT.

The gene calls are TRBV19 and TRBJ2-3; 10 bases line up with TRBD2. After removal of 3 bases from V and 6 bases from J, the junction contained 9 bases not matched to a gene. The CDR3 runs to 16 residues. Germline V gene sequence: CDR1 LNHDA, CDR2 SQIVND (reference sequence). The CDR3 loop is CASSIYSTSGADTQYF. The CDR3 bases are TGTGCCAGTAGTATTTACTCCACTAGCGGGGCGGATACGCAGTATTTT.

V is TRBV2 and J is TRBJ2-1; D might be TRBD2 (7 bases). Trimming stripped 5 bases from V and 5 bases from J, with 16 bases between. From germline, CDR1 is SNHLY and CDR2 FYNNEI. This CDR3 comprises 15 residues. CDR3 region: CASSIRGGENNEQFF. DNA of the CDR3: TGTGCCAGCAGTATTAGAGGGGGGGAGAACAATGAGCAGTTCTTC.

The chain has TRBV29-1 and TRBJ2-5, with D possibly being TRBD1 or TRBD2 (6 bases each). The CDR3 runs 12 residues. Germline CDR1 SQVTM, CDR2 ANQGSEA. With 5 bases removed from V and 4 bases from J, the gap between germline ends came to 11 bases. Here the CDR3 DNA reads TGCAGCGTTAGGGGGGTCGGAGAGACCCAGTACTTC. This gives the protein CSVRGVGETQYF.

The chain carries TRBV13 and TRBJ1-2, with D hard to call. The V end was cut by 7 bases, the J end by 5 bases, with 20 bases between. This CDR3 has 15 residues. The V gene's germline CDR1 is PRHDT and CDR2 FYEKMQ (reference sequence). The CDR3, as DNA: TGTGCCAGCACTCAAGCCAAAAAACGTCGGTATGGCTACACCTTC. It is translated as CASTQAKKRRYGYTF.

This sequence joins TRBV11-2 and TRBJ2-7, with TRBD2 matching over 10 bases. Germline V gene data show CDR1 as SGHAT and CDR2 as FQNNGV. This CDR3 has 15 residues. The ends lost 5 bases at V and 2 bases at J; junction bases unmatched: 6. In nucleotides, the CDR3 is TGTGCCAGCAGCCAGGCCAGCGGGAGGGCCTACGAGCAGTACTTC. Translated: CASSQASGRAYEQYF.

This chain uses TRBV21-1 with TRBJ1-4; the table calls TRBD1, which could not be checked here. TRBV21-1 is tagged as a pseudogene. CDR3 length: 15 residues. The CDR3 bases are TGTGCCAGCAGCCCTCGGACAGGAGAAAATGAAAAACTGTTTTTT. Protein product: CASSPRTGENEKLFF.

J is TRBJ2-2 and V is TRBV30; D gene ambiguous. V lost 2 bases to trimming and J lost 1 base, with 5 bases between them. Germline CDR1 GTSNPN, CDR2 SVGIG (reference sequence). The CDR3 runs to 13 residues. CDR3 in DNA: TGTGCCTGGAGTTCCCGGAACACCGGGGAGCTGTTTTTT. Protein: CAWSSRNTGELFF.

This clone occurred once. CDR3 coding DNA: TGCAGCGTTGAATCGACGAATGGAGCCTACGAGCAGTACTTC. Translated: CSVESTNGAYEQYF. The chain uses TRBV29-1 and TRBJ2-7; D is uncertain. Trimming cost V 2 bases and J 2 bases, with 13 bases left between them. CDR3 length equals 14 residues. Germline V gene sequence: CDR1 SQVTM, CDR2 ANQGSEA.

Concerning this clone itself: Other DNA sequences in the same sample also yield this CDR3. The chain is built from TRBV27 and TRBJ2-7, with D possibly being TRBD2 (6 bases). The CDR3 spans 13 residues. V shed 7 bases and J shed 0 bases, with 10 bases lying between them. CDR1 and CDR2 from the germline V gene are MNHEY and SMNVEV (reference sequence). The CDR3 DNA is TGTGCCAGCATGGGCGGGGCCTCCTACGAGCAGTACTTC. Protein sequence: CASMGGASYEQYF.

The genes are TRBV6-1 and TRBJ2-7; weak D call: TRBD2 (5 bases). The V gene lost 6 bases and the J gene lost 4 bases, with 10 bases spanning the gap. The CDR3 length is 12 residues. Germline values: CDR1 MNHNS, CDR2 SASEGT. In nucleotides, the CDR3 is TGTGCCAGCAGGGACGGGGAGTACGAGCAGTACTTC. Translated: CASRDGEYEQYF.

This clone turned up a few times. The chain carries TRBV6-5 and TRBJ2-7; D possibly corresponds to TRBD1 (7 bases). Germline V lookup: CDR1 MNHEY, CDR2 SVGAGI. The CDR3 runs 13 residues. Trimming took 4 bases from V and 7 from J, leaving 14 bases between them. CDR3 nucleotide sequence: TGTGCCAGCAGTTCCACAGGGGCGGGGGAGCAGTACTTC. Its protein product is CASSSTGAGEQYF.

V and J are TRBV7-2 and TRBJ2-7, with 11 positions matching TRBD1. V shed 4 bases and J 7 bases; nucleotides not matched to a gene: 9. Germline V lookup: CDR1 SGHTA, CDR2 FQGNSA. The CDR3 length is 15 residues. CDR3: CASSSIGTGGAEQYF. The DNA for the CDR3 is TGTGCCAGCAGCTCAATTGGGACAGGGGGTGCGGAGCAGTACTTC.

The V and J genes are TRBV29-1 and TRBJ1-1, with D possibly matching TRBD1 (5 bases). Trimming removed 6 bases from V and 4 bases from J, with 12 bases in between. The CDR3 loop spans 12 amino acids. The germline gives CDR1 SQVTM, CDR2 ANQGSEA. The CDR3 DNA follows: TGCAGCGTCGCGCACGGGGGCACTGAAGCTTTCTTT. Protein product: CSVAHGGTEAFF.

This clone has a handful of counts. The chain uses TRBV18 and TRBJ2-2, with D perhaps matching TRBD2 (6 bases). Between the trimmed V and J ends, which lost 3 bases and 3 bases, there was a span of 8 bases. The CDR3 has 14 residues. Germline CDR1 is KGHSH and CDR2 is LQKENI. CDR3 protein: CASSPRRDTGELFF. DNA for the CDR3: TGTGCCAGCTCACCCCGGAGGGACACCGGGGAGCTGTTTTTT.